This TCR beta chain was identified in a study of identical twins. The study's findings and limits: The study based its conclusions on cross-sectional statistical analysis and did not follow the same donors.

Addition of a universal primer site occurred through template switching, and cDNA carried unique molecular identifiers. TCRdb re-analysed the 5' RACE reads in MiXCR, keeping a single row per CDR3 protein. The sample carries 240,000 or so distinct CDR3 sequences, 7% recorded once. In this sample, this clonotype turned up many times. The target antigen is unknown. V was shortened by 0 bases and J by 11 bases, with 24 bases between the two germline ends. The CDR3 totals 17 residues. The germline V gene has CDR1 MGHRA and CDR2 YSYEKL. The sample was also reused in another study, on yellow fever vaccine responses in identical twins.

The receptor was isolated from a woman aged 18 to 35 in good health. The chain joins TRBV4-1 to TRBJ2-3, with D possibly TRBD2 on 6 matching bases. Sequenced input: memory (CD45RO+) T cells sorted from blood. The DNA of the CDR3 is TGCGCCAGCAGCCAAGATGAGGGGTTAAGGAGGGTAGTCGAGCAGTATTTT. Its translation is CASSQDEGLRRVVEQYF.